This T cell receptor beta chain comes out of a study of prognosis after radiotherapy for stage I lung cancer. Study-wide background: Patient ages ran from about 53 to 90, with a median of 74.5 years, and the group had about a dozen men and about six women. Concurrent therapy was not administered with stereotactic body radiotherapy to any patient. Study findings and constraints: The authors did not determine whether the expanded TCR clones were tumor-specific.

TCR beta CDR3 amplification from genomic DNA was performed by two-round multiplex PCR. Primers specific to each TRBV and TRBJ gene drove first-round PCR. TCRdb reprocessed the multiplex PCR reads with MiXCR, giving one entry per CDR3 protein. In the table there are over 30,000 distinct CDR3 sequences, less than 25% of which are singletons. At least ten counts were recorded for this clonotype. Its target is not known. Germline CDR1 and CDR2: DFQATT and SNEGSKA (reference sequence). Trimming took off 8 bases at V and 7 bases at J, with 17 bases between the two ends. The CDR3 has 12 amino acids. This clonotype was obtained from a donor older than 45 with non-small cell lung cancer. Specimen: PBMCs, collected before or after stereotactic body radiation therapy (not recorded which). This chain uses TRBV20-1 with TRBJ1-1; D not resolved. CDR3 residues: CSITSDGREAFF. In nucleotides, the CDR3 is TGCAGTATTACTTCGGACGGTCGTGAAGCTTTCTTT.